This T cell receptor beta chain derives from a study of radiotherapy plus CTLA-4 blockade in lung cancer. Across the study: For 15% to 20% of patients, objective responses occurred, and approximately 31% had disease control. General study findings and limits: The study found tumor-derived TCR clones expanded in blood after radiotherapy plus ipilimumab.

Germline CDR1 reads LNHDA; CDR2 reads SQIVND (reference sequence). J lost 1 base, V lost 5 bases, and 4 bases had no gene match. The CDR3 length is 14 residues. Each patient with chemo-refractory metastatic non-small-cell lung cancer was treated with focal radiation plus CTLA-4 blockade using ipilimumab. Sequencing was performed with immunoSEQ multiplex PCR; in TCRdb, only in-frame clones are kept and a portion is missing. The data show 70,000 to 90,000 clones, around nine tenths seen once. Concerning this clone itself: Its target is not known.

The sample consisted of peripheral blood, taken from a patient treated with radiotherapy plus ipilimumab. The TCR sequence derives from a human donor with non-small cell lung cancer who had stable disease on radiotherapy plus ipilimumab. This chain joins TRBV19 and TRBJ2-5; the match to TRBD2 covers 7 bases. CDR3 nucleotide sequence: TGTGCCAGTAGTGAACTAGCGATCCAAGAGACCCAGTACTTC. Its protein product is CASSELAIQETQYF.